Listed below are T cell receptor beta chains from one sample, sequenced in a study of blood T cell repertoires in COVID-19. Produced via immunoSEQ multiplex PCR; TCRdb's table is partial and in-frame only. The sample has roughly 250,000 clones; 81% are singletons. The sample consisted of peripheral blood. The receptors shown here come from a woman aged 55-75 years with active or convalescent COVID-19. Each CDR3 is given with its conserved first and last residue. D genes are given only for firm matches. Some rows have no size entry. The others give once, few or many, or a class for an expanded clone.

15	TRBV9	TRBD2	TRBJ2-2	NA	CASSLAGGQVGELFF	TGTGCCAGCAGCCTAGCGGGGGGGCAGGTCGGGGAGCTGTTTTTT
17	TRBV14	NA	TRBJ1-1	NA	CASSQDLGLGGNTEAFF	TGTGCCAGCAGCCAAGATCTAGGGCTGGGGGGGAACACTGAAGCTTTCTTT
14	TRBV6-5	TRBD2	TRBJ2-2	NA	CASRASGNTGELFF	TGTGCCAGCAGGGCTAGCGGGAACACCGGGGAGCTGTTTTTT
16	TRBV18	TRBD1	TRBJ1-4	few	CASSPRAGGEVEKLFF	TGTGCCAGCTCACCACGAGCAGGGGGCGAAGTTGAAAAACTGTTTTTT
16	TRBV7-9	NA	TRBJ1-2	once	CASTMQVYRVVNGYTF	TGTGCCAGCACTATGCAGGTGTACAGGGTCGTTAATGGCTACACCTTC
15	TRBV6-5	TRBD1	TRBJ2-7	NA	CASSYTGTGAYEQYF	TGTGCCAGCAGTTATACCGGGACAGGGGCCTACGAGCAGTACTTC
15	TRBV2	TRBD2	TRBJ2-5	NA	CASTRLAGGQETQYF	TGTGCCAGCACCCGACTAGCGGGGGGGCAAGAGACCCAGTACTTC
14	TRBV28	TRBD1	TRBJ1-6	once	CASSYGTGDSPLHF	TGTGCCAGCAGTTATGGGACAGGGGATTCACCCCTCCACTTT
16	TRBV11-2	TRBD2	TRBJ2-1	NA	CASSLDFAGGPGEQFF	TGTGCCAGCAGCTTAGATTTTGCGGGGGGGCCTGGTGAGCAGTTCTTC
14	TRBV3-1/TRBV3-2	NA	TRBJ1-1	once	CASSQDPRDAEAFF	TGTGCCAGCAGCCAAGATCCGCGGGACGCTGAAGCTTTCTTT
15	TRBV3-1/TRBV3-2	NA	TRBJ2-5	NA	CASSQDGASQETQYF	TGTGCCAGCAGCCAAGATGGGGCAAGCCAAGAGACCCAGTACTTC
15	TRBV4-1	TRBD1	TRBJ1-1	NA	CASSQEGTGGTEAFF	TGCGCCAGCAGCCAAGAGGGGACAGGGGGCACTGAAGCTTTCTTT
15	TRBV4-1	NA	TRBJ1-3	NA	CASSQDSGTGNTIYF	TGCGCCAGCAGCCAAGATTCCGGGACAGGAAACACCATATATTTT
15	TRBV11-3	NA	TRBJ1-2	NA	CASSLGAGQNYGYTF	TGTGCCAGCAGCTTAGGGGCAGGGCAGAACTATGGCTACACCTTC
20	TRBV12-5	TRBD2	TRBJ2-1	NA	CASGLVRLAGGQSSYNEQFF	TGTGCTAGTGGTTTGGTACGGCTAGCGGGGGGGCAGAGCTCCTACAATGAGCAGTTCTTC
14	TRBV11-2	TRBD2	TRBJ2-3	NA	CASTIAGSTDTQYF	TGTGCCAGCACCATAGCGGGGAGCACAGATACGCAGTATTTT
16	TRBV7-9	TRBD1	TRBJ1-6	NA	CASSGARGPYNSPLHF	TGTGCCAGCAGCGGGGCCAGGGGGCCTTATAATTCACCCCTCCACTTT
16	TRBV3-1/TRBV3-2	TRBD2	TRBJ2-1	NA	CASSQDRLAGGNEQFF	TGTGCCAGCAGCCAAGATCGGCTAGCGGGTGGGAATGAGCAGTTCTTC
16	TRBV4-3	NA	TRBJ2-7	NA	CASSQEVAGVAYEQYF	TGCGCCAGCAGCCAAGAGGTGGCAGGGGTAGCATACGAGCAGTACTTC
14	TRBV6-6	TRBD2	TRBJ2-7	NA	CASRKAGGDPEQYF	TGTGCCAGCAGGAAAGCGGGGGGCGACCCCGAGCAGTACTTC
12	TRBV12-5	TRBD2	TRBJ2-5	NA	CASGELAETQYF	TGTGCTAGTGGCGAACTAGCGGAGACCCAGTACTTC
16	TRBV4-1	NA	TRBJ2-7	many	CASSQGGQSPLYEQYF	TGCGCCAGCAGCCAGGGGGGACAGTCCCCCCTCTACGAGCAGTACTTC
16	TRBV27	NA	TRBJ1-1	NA	CASSLSTEGWNTEAFF	TGTGCCAGCAGTTTATCTACAGAGGGATGGAACACTGAAGCTTTCTTT
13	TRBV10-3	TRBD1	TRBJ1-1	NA	CAIRLDRGTEAFF	TGTGCCATCAGACTCGACAGGGGCACTGAAGCTTTCTTT
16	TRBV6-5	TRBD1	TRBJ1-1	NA	CASSYTGGGGNTEAFF	TGTGCCAGCAGTTACACAGGGGGTGGAGGGAACACTGAAGCTTTCTTT
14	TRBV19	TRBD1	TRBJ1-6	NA	CASSMGQQNSPLHF	TGTGCCAGTAGTATGGGACAGCAGAATTCACCCCTCCACTTT
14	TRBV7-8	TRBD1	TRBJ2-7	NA	CASSLGQGLGEQYF	TGTGCCAGCAGCTTAGGACAGGGGTTGGGCGAGCAGTACTTC
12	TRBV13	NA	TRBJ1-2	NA	CASSLGSVSYTF	TGTGCCAGCAGCTTAGGCTCAGTTAGCTACACCTTC
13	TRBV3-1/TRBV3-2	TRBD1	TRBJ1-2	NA	CASSPGTGYGYTF	TGTGCCAGCAGCCCCGGGACAGGGTATGGCTACACCTTC
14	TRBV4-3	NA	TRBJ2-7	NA	CASSQDQNSYEQYF	TGCGCCAGCAGCCAAGATCAAAACAGCTACGAGCAGTACTTC
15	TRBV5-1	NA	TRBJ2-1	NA	CASSLAGGAYNEQFF	TGCGCCAGCAGCTTGGCGGGGGGCGCGTACAATGAGCAGTTCTTC
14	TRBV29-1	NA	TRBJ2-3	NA	CSVSVGGDTDTQYF	TGCAGCGTTTCCGTGGGGGGAGACACAGATACGCAGTATTTT
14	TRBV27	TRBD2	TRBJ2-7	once	CASTSAGGPYEQYF	TGTGCCAGCACCTCGGCGGGGGGACCCTACGAGCAGTACTTC
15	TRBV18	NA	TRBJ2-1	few	CASSPAGQQGAEQFF	TGTGCCAGCTCACCTGCGGGGCAGCAGGGCGCTGAGCAGTTCTTC
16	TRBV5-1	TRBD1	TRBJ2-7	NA	CASSGDRVGVTYEQYF	TGCGCCAGCAGCGGGGACAGGGTAGGGGTCACTTACGAGCAGTACTTC
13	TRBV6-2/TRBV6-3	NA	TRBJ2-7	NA	CASSGRMFYEQYF	TGTGCCAGCAGTGGGAGAATGTTCTACGAGCAGTACTTC
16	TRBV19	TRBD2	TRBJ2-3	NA	CASSIASGGRTDTQYF	TGTGCCAGTAGTATAGCTAGCGGGGGCCGCACAGATACGCAGTATTTT
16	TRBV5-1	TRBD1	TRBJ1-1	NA	CASSLNGQGANTEAFF	TGCGCCAGCAGCTTGAATGGACAGGGGGCGAACACTGAAGCTTTCTTT
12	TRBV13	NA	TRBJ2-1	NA	CASSLTGNEQFF	TGTGCCAGCAGCTTGACAGGAAATGAGCAGTTCTTC
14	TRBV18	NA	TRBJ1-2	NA	CASSPFDSNYGYTF	TGTGCCAGCTCACCATTCGACAGTAACTATGGCTACACCTTC
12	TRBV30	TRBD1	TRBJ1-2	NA	CAWSTGVGGYTF	TGTGCCTGGAGTACAGGGGTGGGTGGCTACACCTTC
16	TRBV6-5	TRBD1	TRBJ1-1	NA	CASSYSIEGALRITFF	TGTGCCAGCAGTTACTCGATAGAGGGGGCATTGAGGATTACCTTCTTT
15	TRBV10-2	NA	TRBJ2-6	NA	CASSEGEAGANVLTF	TGCGCCAGCAGTGAAGGGGAAGCTGGGGCCAACGTCCTGACTTTC
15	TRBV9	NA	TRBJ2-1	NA	CASSLQWGIENEQFF	TGTGCCAGCAGCCTCCAGTGGGGCATTGAAAATGAGCAGTTCTTC
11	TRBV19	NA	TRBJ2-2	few	CASRLGGELFF	TGTGCCAGTAGACTAGGGGGGGAGCTGTTTTTT
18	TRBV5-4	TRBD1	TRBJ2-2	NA	CASSFEAYRGRETGELFF	TGTGCCAGCAGCTTTGAGGCATACAGGGGGCGCGAAACCGGGGAGCTGTTTTTT
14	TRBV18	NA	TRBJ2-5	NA	CASSLGTPQETQYF	TGTGCCAGCTCACTAGGGACTCCCCAAGAGACCCAGTACTTC